The rows below give T cell receptor beta chains drawn from one sample of a study of T cell responses to AZD1222 COVID-19 vaccine. Repertoires were generated with immunoSEQ multiplex PCR, while TCRdb's copy carries only in-frame clones and drops some. The table has about 150,000 clones, roughly 90% seen once; the top ten hold under 20%. The material was peripheral blood, obtained on day 0 of AZD1222 vaccination. Every receptor here comes from an adult in good health. Each CDR3 is given with its conserved first and last residue. Fields, in order: clone size, CDR3 length, J gene, D gene, V gene, CDR3 DNA, CDR3 protein. The D gene is left open where the match is weak. Not all rows give a size; the values are once, few, many and, for expanded clones, a class.

size: -; length: 16; J: TRBJ2-7; D: -; V: TRBV5-1; DNA: TGCGCCAGCAGTCCTCACGGGAGCTCGGTCTCCTACGAGCAGTACTTC; CDR3: CASSPHGSSVSYEQYF
size: -; length: 12; J: TRBJ1-1; D: TRBD1; V: TRBV7-9; DNA: TGTGCCAGCAGCTTACAGGGGGCGCAAGCTTTCTTT; CDR3: CASSLQGAQAFF
size: -; length: 15; J: TRBJ1-5; D: -; V: TRBV19; DNA: TGTGCCAGTAGTATATGGGGGCAGAGCAATCAGCCCCAGCATTTT; CDR3: CASSIWGQSNQPQHF
size: -; length: 15; J: TRBJ1-5; D: TRBD1; V: TRBV18; DNA: TGTGCCAGCTCACCATCGGGACAGGTCTATCAGCCCCAGCATTTT; CDR3: CASSPSGQVYQPQHF
size: once; length: 15; J: TRBJ1-3; D: TRBD1; V: TRBV9; DNA: TGTGCCAGCAGCGTAGCTGGGCAGGGGGCCAACACCATATATTTT; CDR3: CASSVAGQGANTIYF
size: -; length: 14; J: TRBJ2-2; D: TRBD1; V: TRBV7-3; DNA: TGTGCCAGCAGATCATCACAGGGGTCCGGGGAGCTGTTTTTT; CDR3: CASRSSQGSGELFF
size: -; length: 15; J: TRBJ1-1; D: -; V: TRBV7-8; DNA: TGTGCCAGCAGCTTAGTAAACGGACTGAACACTGAAGCTTTCTTT; CDR3: CASSLVNGLNTEAFF
size: once; length: 13; J: TRBJ1-2; D: -; V: TRBV3-1/TRBV3-2; DNA: TGTGCCAGCAGCCCGTTCGATGGCGGTGGCTACACCTTC; CDR3: CASSPFDGGGYTF
size: -; length: 15; J: TRBJ1-1; D: -; V: TRBV18; DNA: TGTGCCAGCTCACCACCAACAGGCGAGAACACTGAAGCTTTCTTT; CDR3: CASSPPTGENTEAFF
size: -; length: 14; J: TRBJ1-4; D: TRBD1; V: TRBV5-1; DNA: TGCGCCAGCAACCCCGGGACAGGGGATGAAAAACTGTTTTTT; CDR3: CASNPGTGDEKLFF
size: -; length: 15; J: TRBJ1-2; D: TRBD1; V: TRBV18; DNA: TGTGCCAGCTCCCCCGGGACAGGGGGCGAGTATGGCTACACCTTC; CDR3: CASSPGTGGEYGYTF
size: -; length: 15; J: TRBJ1-1; D: -; V: TRBV28; DNA: TGTGCCAGCAGTTGGTCAGCCTCGGATTCCACTGAAGCTTTCTTT; CDR3: CASSWSASDSTEAFF
size: -; length: 13; J: TRBJ1-4; D: -; V: TRBV11-3; DNA: TGTGCCAGCAGCTCGCCCGGGGGTGAAAAACTGTTTTTT; CDR3: CASSSPGGEKLFF
size: -; length: 15; J: TRBJ2-3; D: TRBD2; V: TRBV5-1; DNA: TGCGCCAGCATACAGGGAGCGGGAGGGCGGGATACGCAGTATTTT; CDR3: CASIQGAGGRDTQYF